This TCR beta chain is drawn from a study of T cell responses to AZD1222 COVID-19 vaccine. General study points: Distributed over spike, vaccine-associated CD4 TCRs predominated at 160-218 and 743-854. Increased Spike-specific TCR breadth and depth were observed after two AZD1222 doses. Within unmutated variant regions lay the reported targets of nearly half of spike-specific TCRs.

Regarding this clone: Its antigen is unknown.

Profiled with immunoSEQ multiplex PCR; TCRdb holds only in-frame clones, not every one. This table has some 130,000 clones, roughly 82% appearing once. The germline CDR1 and CDR2 sequences are KGHSH and LQKENI. V was shortened by 3 bases and J by 1 base, with 6 bases between the two germline ends. The CDR3 loop spans 13 amino acids. Sequencing used peripheral blood, obtained on day 0 of AZD1222 vaccination. This sequence joins TRBV18 and TRBJ1-2; D uncertain. The receptor comes from an adult in good health. The CDR3: CASSPTVNYGYTF. CDR3 sequence (DNA): TGTGCCAGCTCACCGACGGTTAACTATGGCTACACCTTC. The full variable domain, in which reference TRBV18 and TRBJ1-2 provide the parts outside the CDR3, is NAGVMQNPRHLVRRRGQEARLRCSPMKGHSHVYWYRQLPEEGLKFMVYLQKENIIDESGMPKERFSAEFPKEGPSILRIQQVVRGDSAAYFCASSPTVNYGYTFGSGTRLTVV.